This is a list of T cell receptor beta chains from one sample in a study of blood T cell repertoires in COVID-19. Sequencing was performed with immunoSEQ multiplex PCR; in TCRdb, only in-frame clones are kept and a portion is missing. The profile shows a few hundred thousand clones, approximately 85% of them singletons. Input material: peripheral blood. These receptors all come from a woman aged 45-65 years with acute or convalescent COVID-19. CDR3s include the opening cysteine and the closing phenylalanine or tryptophan.

v_call: TRBV10-2
j_call: TRBJ2-4
cdr3_aa: CASNQGGVNIQYF

v_call: TRBV4-1
j_call: TRBJ2-7
cdr3_aa: CASSQAVQLYEQYF

v_call: TRBV6-5
j_call: TRBJ1-5
cdr3_aa: CASSYSTEQPQHF

v_call: TRBV19
j_call: TRBJ1-6
cdr3_aa: CASSIAPGQSNSPLHF

v_call: TRBV7-3
j_call: TRBJ2-7
cdr3_aa: CASSPDYRRHEQYF

v_call: TRBV30
j_call: TRBJ2-7
cdr3_aa: CAWSGKAGAGEQYF

v_call: TRBV27
j_call: TRBJ1-1
cdr3_aa: CASSVSTRVGAGNTEAFF

v_call: TRBV24-1
j_call: TRBJ2-3
cdr3_aa: CATTSGSTDTQYF

v_call: TRBV4-1
j_call: TRBJ2-7
cdr3_aa: CASSLLIVGPWSEQYF

v_call: TRBV13
j_call: TRBJ1-4
cdr3_aa: CASSSSYRGTNEKLFF

v_call: TRBV7-3
j_call: TRBJ1-4
cdr3_aa: CASSLQGATNEKLFF

v_call: TRBV5-1
j_call: TRBJ2-7
cdr3_aa: CASSLSNYEQYF

v_call: TRBV28
j_call: TRBJ2-1
cdr3_aa: CASSLGGLGGYNEQFF

v_call: TRBV7-8
j_call: TRBJ2-5
cdr3_aa: CASSLGVGETQYF

v_call: TRBV2
j_call: TRBJ2-4
cdr3_aa: CASMIRRSEGLNIQYF

v_call: TRBV19
j_call: TRBJ2-2
cdr3_aa: CASRLQEGTGELFF

v_call: TRBV18
j_call: TRBJ2-2
cdr3_aa: CASSPRLAGTTGELFF

v_call: TRBV7-5
j_call: TRBJ1-1
cdr3_aa: CVRSLGGTGRENTEAFF

v_call: TRBV11-2
j_call: TRBJ2-7
cdr3_aa: CASSLEGTDPYEQYF

v_call: TRBV19
j_call: TRBJ2-7
cdr3_aa: CASSIGREGRDEQYF

v_call: TRBV24-1
j_call: TRBJ2-3
cdr3_aa: CATSGGGGTDTQYF

v_call: TRBV29-1
j_call: TRBJ2-5
cdr3_aa: CSVVASRVSQETQYF

v_call: TRBV10-1
j_call: TRBJ2-5
cdr3_aa: CASSSAQGEKETQYF

v_call: TRBV20-1
j_call: TRBJ1-4
cdr3_aa: CSASSGLVEKLFF